The 16 T cell receptor beta chains below come from one sample, sequenced in a study of T cells in Graves' hyperthyroidism and ophthalmopathy. Amplification of TCR beta CDR3 regions was performed using RNA transcripts as template. The HTBI primer set drove a first-round RT-PCR of the TCR CDR3. In TCRdb, the multiplex PCR reads were re-called with MiXCR into one record per CDR3 protein. Of about 600,000 distinct CDR3 sequences listed, approximately 14% are singletons. Sequences were obtained from blood. The receptors shown here come from a woman in her fifties or sixties with Graves' ophthalmopathy.

This clonotype was picked up a small number of times. The chain employs TRBV20-1 and TRBJ2-2; 11 nucleotides agree with TRBD2. V lost 4 bases to trimming and J lost 9 bases; unmatched junction nucleotides: 10. Germline CDR1 reads DFQATT; CDR2 reads SNEGSKA (reference sequence). The CDR3 covers 15 residues. CDR3 nucleotide sequence: TGCAGTGCTATGGAGACTAGCGGGACTAGGAGGGAGCTGTTTTTT. Translation: CSAMETSGTRRELFF.

This clonotype appeared many times. V usage is TRBV6-2 or TRBV6-3 and J usage is TRBJ2-1; D may be TRBD1 or TRBD2 (5 bases each). This CDR3 is built from 15 residues. Trimming left V 2 bases short and J 4 bases short, with 12 bases between. Germline V gene data show CDR1 as MNHEY and CDR2 as SVGEGT. CDR3 DNA: TGTGCCAGCAGTTACCGGGACGGGAATTACAATGAGCAGTTCTTC. Protein product: CASSYRDGNYNEQFF.

The sample holds many counts of this clonotype. V is TRBV6-2 or TRBV6-3 and J is TRBJ1-1; 8 nucleotides agree with TRBD1. This CDR3 spans 14 amino acids. V trimming: 6 bases; J trimming: 4 bases; junction bases outside the gene matches: 7. The germline gives CDR1 MNHEY, CDR2 SVGEGT. This CDR3 is CASRYQGASTEAFF. The CDR3 DNA follows: TGTGCCAGCAGATATCAGGGGGCTTCCACTGAAGCTTTCTTT.

This clonotype was picked up many times. The chain has TRBV28 and TRBJ2-5; TRBD1 matches at 8 bases. This CDR3 region has 16 residues. J was trimmed by 4 bases and V by 3 bases; bases with no gene match: 10. CDR1 and CDR2 (germline): MDHEN, SYDVKM. Here the CDR3 reads CASSFSQGASSETQYF. Here the CDR3 DNA reads TGTGCCAGCAGTTTTAGCCAGGGGGCTTCGTCAGAGACCCAGTACTTC. Variable domain in full (rest from reference TRBV28 and TRBJ2-5): DVKVTQSSRYLVKRTGEKVFLECVQDMDHENMFWYRQDPGLGLRLIYFSYDVKMKEKGDIPEGYSVSREKKERFSLILESASTNQTSMYLCASSFSQGASSETQYFGPGTRLLVL.

In this sample, this clonotype turned up many times. The chain couples TRBV3-1 to TRBJ2-1; D call uncertain. Germline V gene sequence: CDR1 LGHDT, CDR2 YNNKEL (reference sequence). The CDR3 is 14 amino acids. Trimming cost V 4 bases and J 2 bases, with 9 bases left between them. CDR3 loop: CASSLEVTYNEQFF. CDR3 DNA: TGTGCCAGCAGCCTAGAGGTAACCTACAATGAGCAGTTCTTC.

Points on this clonotype: One end of the junction is discordant with germline, which a read error may explain. The chain couples TRBV6-1 to TRBJ1-5, with 7 nucleotides matching TRBD1. The CDR3 totals 15 residues. Germline values: CDR1 MNHNS, CDR2 SASEGT. This CDR3 is CASSARQGSNQLQHF. The CDR3 DNA reads TGTGCCAGCAGTGCCCGACAGGGTAGCAATCAGCTCCAGCATTTT.

This clonotype has ten or more counts. The chain is built from TRBV11-2 and TRBJ2-3, with 7 bases that match TRBD1. Germline loops: CDR1 SGHAT, CDR2 FQNNGV. This CDR3 region has 16 residues. V shed 5 bases, J shed 2 bases, and the junction held 10 bases outside the gene matches. In DNA, the CDR3 is TGTGCCAGCAGCCTTAGAACAGGGGAAGTCACAGATACGCAGTATTTT. This sequence encodes CASSLRTGEVTDTQYF. The whole variable domain, remainder taken from reference TRBV11-2 and TRBJ2-3, is EAGVAQSPRYKIIEKRQSVAFWCNPISGHATLYWYQQILGQGPKLLIQFQNNGVVDDSQLPKDRFSAERLKGVDSTLKIQPAKLEDSAVYLCASSLRTGEVTDTQYFGPGTRLTVL.

This clonotype was counted ten times or more. The chain uses TRBV28 and TRBJ2-5; tentatively, D is TRBD1 or TRBD2 (7 bases each). Germline V gene lookup returns CDR1 MDHEN and CDR2 SYDVKM. CDR3 length: 13 residues. The chain's CDR3 is CAIQGGRWETQYF. As DNA, the CDR3 is TGTGCAATCCAGGGGGGGAGGTGGGAGACCCAGTACTTC.

The sample holds many counts of this clonotype. This sequence joins TRBV20-1 and TRBJ1-2; D may be TRBD1 (5 bases). Germline CDR1 DFQATT, CDR2 SNEGSKA (reference sequence). This CDR3 is built from 15 residues. Trimming shortened V by 0 bases and J by 0 bases, and 11 bases separated the two germline ends. CDR3 residues: CSARDMGVPNYGYTF. DNA for the CDR3: TGCAGTGCTAGAGATATGGGGGTTCCTAACTATGGCTACACCTTC.

This clonotype came up many times. The rearrangement links TRBV20-1 to TRBJ1-6, with D possibly matching TRBD1 (5 bases). Trimming pared 5 bases from V and 11 bases from J, leaving 19 bases between. This CDR3 comprises 14 residues. Germline V gives CDR1 DFQATT, CDR2 SNEGSKA (reference sequence). CDR3 nucleotide sequence: TGCAGTGCTCCCCCCCAGGGTATGAGGACACCCCTCCACTTT. Translated, it gives CSAPPQGMRTPLHF.

A few counts support this clonotype. V usage is TRBV14 and J usage is TRBJ1-6; 8 nucleotides agree with TRBD1. The germline gives CDR1 SGHDN, CDR2 FVKESK. Germline trimming cut 3 bases from V and 3 bases from J; bases unmatched to any gene: 1. There are 15 residues in the CDR3. The CDR3 DNA reads TGTGCCAGCAGCCAGACAGGGGTCTATAATTCACCCCTCCACTTT. Its translation: CASSQTGVYNSPLHF.

This chain connects TRBV4-3 to TRBJ2-1; no reliable D call. This CDR3 region has 15 residues. V was cut by 0 bases and J by 7 bases, with 13 bases left in between. CDR1 LGHNA and CDR2 YSLEER come from the germline V gene. The CDR3 loop reads CASSQDERLWNEQFF. The CDR3 DNA reads as TGCGCCAGCAGCCAAGATGAGAGGCTCTGGAATGAGCAGTTCTTC.

This clonotype showed up just a few times. The V gene is TRBV19, the J gene TRBJ2-3; D is ambiguous. Trimming stripped 4 bases from V and 5 bases from J, with 7 bases between. Germline CDR1 is LNHDA and CDR2 is SQIVND (reference sequence). The CDR3 spans 12 residues. CDR3 in DNA: TGTGCCAGTAGTACGTACAGAGATACGCAGTATTTT. Translation gives CASSTYRDTQYF. The variable domain in full, with the rest retrieved from reference TRBV19 and TRBJ2-3, is DGGITQSPKYLFRKEGQNVTLSCEQNLNHDAMYWYRQDPGQGLRLIYYSQIVNDFQKGDIAEGYSVSREKKESFPLTVTSAQKNPTAFYLCASSTYRDTQYFGPGTRLTVL.

This clonotype was found many times. The chain has TRBV7-2 and TRBJ2-7; TRBD2 aligns across 11 bases. J was trimmed by 4 bases and V by 3 bases; bases with no gene match: 11. Germline values: CDR1 SGHTA, CDR2 FQGNSA. The CDR3 contains 17 residues. The CDR3 bases are TGTGCCAGCAGCTTGGTGAATACCGGGACTAGCGGTTACGAGCAGTACTTC. It translates to CASSLVNTGTSGYEQYF.

This clonotype was found many times. V is TRBV27 and J is TRBJ1-6, with D maybe TRBD1 (6 bases). Germline V gene lookup returns CDR1 MNHEY and CDR2 SMNVEV (reference sequence). V lost 4 bases and J lost 4, with 11 bases in between. The CDR3 consists of 15 residues. This CDR3 is CASSSEQGYNSPLHF. The CDR3 coding sequence is TGTGCCAGCAGTTCGGAACAGGGTTATAATTCACCCCTCCACTTT.

The table lists this clonotype with many counts. CDR3: CATSSSEQETQYF. For the CDR3, the DNA is TGTGCCACCAGTTCGTCAGAGCAAGAGACCCAGTACTTC. This chain uses TRBV24-1 with TRBJ2-5; no reliable D call. The V end lost 6 bases, the J end lost 2 bases, and 9 bases lay between the germline ends. The CDR3 totals 13 residues. CDR1 and CDR2 from the germline V gene are KGHDR and SFDVKD.